The sequence of this T cell receptor beta chain was determined in a study of T cells in Graves' hyperthyroidism and ophthalmopathy. TCR beta CDR3 region amplification was performed from RNA transcripts. Using the HTBI primer set, a first-round RT-PCR was run on the TCR CDR3. TCRdb re-derived calls from the multiplex PCR reads in MiXCR, one entry per CDR3 protein. Counted here are approximately 590,000 distinct CDR3 sequences, more than 45% occurring once; the ten biggest clones make up 6.5% to 9%. There are 15 residues in the CDR3. V gave up 3 bases and J gave up 5 bases, with 14 bases separating them. Germline V CDR1 and CDR2: DFQATT, SNEGSKA (reference sequence). This clonotype occurred a few times.

Sequences were obtained from peripheral blood or thyroid tissue (not recorded which). The source of this sequence is a woman under 30 with Graves' hyperthyroidism. The chain employs TRBV20-1 and TRBJ1-6, with unresolved D. CDR3 loop: CSASPGGSHNSPLHF. CDR3 bases: TGCAGTGCTAGCCCAGGAGGTTCCCATAATTCACCCCTCCACTTT.